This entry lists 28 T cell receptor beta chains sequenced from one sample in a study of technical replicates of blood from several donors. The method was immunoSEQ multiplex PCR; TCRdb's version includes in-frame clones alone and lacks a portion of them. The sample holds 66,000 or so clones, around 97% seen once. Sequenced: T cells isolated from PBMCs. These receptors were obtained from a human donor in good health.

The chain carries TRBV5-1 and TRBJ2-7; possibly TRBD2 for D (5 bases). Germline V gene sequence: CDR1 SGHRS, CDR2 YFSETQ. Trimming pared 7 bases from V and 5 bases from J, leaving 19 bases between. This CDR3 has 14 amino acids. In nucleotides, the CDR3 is TGCGCCAGCCATGAAATCGGGGTCGGCGACGAGCAGTACTTC. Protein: CASHEIGVGDEQYF.

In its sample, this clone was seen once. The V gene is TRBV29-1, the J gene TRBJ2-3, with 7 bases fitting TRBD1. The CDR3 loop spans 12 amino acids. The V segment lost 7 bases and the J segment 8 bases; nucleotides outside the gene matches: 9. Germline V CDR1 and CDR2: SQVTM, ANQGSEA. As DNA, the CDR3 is TGCAGCGGGACAGGACCGTTCGGTACGCAGTATTTT. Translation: CSGTGPFGTQYF.

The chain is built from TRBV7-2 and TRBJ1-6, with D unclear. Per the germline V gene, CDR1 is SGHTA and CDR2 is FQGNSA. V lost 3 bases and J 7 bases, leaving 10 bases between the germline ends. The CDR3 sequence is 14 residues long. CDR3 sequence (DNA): TGTGCCAGCAGCTTCGGACTCCTAAATTCACCCCTCCACTTT. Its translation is CASSFGLLNSPLHF.

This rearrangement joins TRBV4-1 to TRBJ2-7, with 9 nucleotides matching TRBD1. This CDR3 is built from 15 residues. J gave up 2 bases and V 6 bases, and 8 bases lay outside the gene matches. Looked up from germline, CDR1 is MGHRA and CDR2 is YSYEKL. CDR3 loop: CASSLTGQGAYEQYF. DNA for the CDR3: TGCGCCAGCAGTCTTACGGGACAGGGAGCCTACGAGCAGTACTTC.

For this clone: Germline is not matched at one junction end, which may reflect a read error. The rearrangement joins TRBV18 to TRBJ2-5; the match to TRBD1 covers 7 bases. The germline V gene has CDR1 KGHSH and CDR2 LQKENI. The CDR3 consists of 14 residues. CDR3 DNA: TGTGCCAGCTCACCTCCGGGACAGAGGGATCTTTCTAACTTC. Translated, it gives CASSPPGQRDLSNF.

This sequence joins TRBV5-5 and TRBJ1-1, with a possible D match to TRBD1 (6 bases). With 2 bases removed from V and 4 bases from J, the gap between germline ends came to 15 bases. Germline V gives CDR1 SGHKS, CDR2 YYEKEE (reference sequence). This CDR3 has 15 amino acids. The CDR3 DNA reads TGTGCCAGCAGCTTTTTAGGGGGTGGGATCACTGAAGCTTTCTTT. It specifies CASSFLGGGITEAFF.

The CDR3 protein is CASSLEGTHSYNEQFF. CDR3 coding DNA: TGCGCCAGCAGCTTGGAAGGGACACACTCCTACAATGAGCAGTTCTTC. The chain recombines TRBV5-1 with TRBJ2-1; the D gene is possibly TRBD1 (6 bases). Trimming left V 0 bases short and J 0 bases short, with 10 bases between. The CDR3 spans 16 residues. Per germline, CDR1 SGHRS and CDR2 YFSETQ. The variable domain in full, with the rest retrieved from reference TRBV5-1 and TRBJ2-1, is KAGVTQTPRYLIKTRGQQVTLSCSPISGHRSVSWYQQTPGQGLQFLFEYFSETQRNKGNFPGRFSGRQFSNSRSEMNVSTLELGDSALYLCASSLEGTHSYNEQFFGPGTRLTVL.

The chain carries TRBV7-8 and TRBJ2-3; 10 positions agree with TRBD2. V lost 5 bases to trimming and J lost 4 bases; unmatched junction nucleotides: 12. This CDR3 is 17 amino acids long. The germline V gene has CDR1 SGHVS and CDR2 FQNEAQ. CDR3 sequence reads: CASSHLSAGGPADTQYF. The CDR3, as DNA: TGTGCCAGCAGCCATCTTTCAGCGGGGGGGCCCGCAGATACGCAGTATTTT.

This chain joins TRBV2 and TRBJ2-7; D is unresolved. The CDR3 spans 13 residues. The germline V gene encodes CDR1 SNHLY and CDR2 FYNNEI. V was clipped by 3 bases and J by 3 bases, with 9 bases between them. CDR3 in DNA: TGTGCCAGCAGTGATCCCGAACACTACGAGCAGTACTTC. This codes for CASSDPEHYEQYF.

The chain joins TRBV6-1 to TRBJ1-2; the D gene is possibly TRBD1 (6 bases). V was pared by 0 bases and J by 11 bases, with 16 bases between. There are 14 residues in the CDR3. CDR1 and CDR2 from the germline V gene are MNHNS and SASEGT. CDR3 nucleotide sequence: TGTGCCAGCAGTGAAGCCTTGGGGGACACCAGATACACCTTC. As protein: CASSEALGDTRYTF.

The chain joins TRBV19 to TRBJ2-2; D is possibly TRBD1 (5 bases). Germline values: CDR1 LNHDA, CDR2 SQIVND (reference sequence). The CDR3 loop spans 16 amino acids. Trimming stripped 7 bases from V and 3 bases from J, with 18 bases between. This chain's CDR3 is CASILRGKEYTGELFF. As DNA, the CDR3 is TGTGCCAGTATCCTTAGGGGAAAGGAGTACACCGGGGAGCTGTTTTTT.

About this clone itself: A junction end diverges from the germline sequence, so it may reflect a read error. CDR3 sequence: CASRLGVGGSRNEQFF. DNA for the CDR3: TGTGCCAGCAGGTTAGGGGTCGGGGGTTCTCGGAATGAGCAGTTCTTC. The chain recombines TRBV11-3 with TRBJ2-1, with a tentative D call TRBD2 (6 bases). Germline V gene sequence: CDR1 SGHNT, CDR2 YENEEA. This CDR3 has 16 amino acids.

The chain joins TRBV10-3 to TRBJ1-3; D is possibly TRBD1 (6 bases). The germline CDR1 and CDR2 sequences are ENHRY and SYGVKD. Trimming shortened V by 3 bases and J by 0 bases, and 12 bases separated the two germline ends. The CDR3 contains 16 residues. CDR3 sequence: CAISEQGYASGNTIYF. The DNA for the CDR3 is TGTGCCATCAGTGAACAGGGTTACGCCTCTGGAAACACCATATATTTT.

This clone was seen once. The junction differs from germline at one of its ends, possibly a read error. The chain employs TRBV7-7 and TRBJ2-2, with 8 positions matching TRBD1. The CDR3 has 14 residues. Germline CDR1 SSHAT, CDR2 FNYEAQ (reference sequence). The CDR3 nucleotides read TGTGCTAGCAGCTTAGAACAGGGGGCCGGGGAGCTGTTTTTT. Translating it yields CASSLEQGAGELFF.

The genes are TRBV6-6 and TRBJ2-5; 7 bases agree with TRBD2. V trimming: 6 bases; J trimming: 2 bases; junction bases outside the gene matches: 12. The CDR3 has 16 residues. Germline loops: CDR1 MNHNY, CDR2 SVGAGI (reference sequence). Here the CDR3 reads CASSPTGLAEQETQYF. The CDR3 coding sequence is TGTGCCAGCAGCCCCACCGGCCTAGCGGAACAAGAGACCCAGTACTTC.

The CDR3: CASSSAGGGFLAEAFF. CDR3 nucleotides: TGTGCCAGCAGCTCTGCAGGGGGCGGATTCTTGGCTGAAGCTTTCTTT. The chain carries TRBV7-9 and TRBJ1-1; 8 nucleotides match TRBD1. In germline, CDR1 is SEHNR, CDR2 FQNEAQ (reference sequence). The CDR3 loop spans 16 amino acids. V lost 4 bases to trimming and J lost 6 bases; unmatched junction nucleotides: 13.

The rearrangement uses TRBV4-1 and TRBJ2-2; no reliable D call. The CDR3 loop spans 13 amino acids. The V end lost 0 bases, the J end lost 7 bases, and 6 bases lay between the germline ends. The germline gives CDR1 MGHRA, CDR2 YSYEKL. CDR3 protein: CASSQDSSGELFF. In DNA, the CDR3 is TGCGCCAGCAGCCAAGATTCCAGCGGGGAGCTGTTTTTT.

CDR3 DNA: TGTGCCAGCAGTCCTACAGACTACGAGCAGTACTTC. Its translation is CASSPTDYEQYF. This chain uses TRBV6-6 with TRBJ2-7; D is undetermined. The V gene lost 5 bases and the J gene lost 3 bases, with 8 bases spanning the gap. The CDR3 consists of 12 residues. Germline CDR1 MNHNY, CDR2 SVGAGI (reference sequence).

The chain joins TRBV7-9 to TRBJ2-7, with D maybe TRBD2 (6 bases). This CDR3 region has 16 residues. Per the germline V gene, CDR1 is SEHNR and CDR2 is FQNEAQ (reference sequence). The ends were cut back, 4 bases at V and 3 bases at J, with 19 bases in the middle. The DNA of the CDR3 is TGTGCCAGCAGCTCATATGATCGGGGGAATATCTACGAGCAGTACTTC. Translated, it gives CASSSYDRGNIYEQYF.

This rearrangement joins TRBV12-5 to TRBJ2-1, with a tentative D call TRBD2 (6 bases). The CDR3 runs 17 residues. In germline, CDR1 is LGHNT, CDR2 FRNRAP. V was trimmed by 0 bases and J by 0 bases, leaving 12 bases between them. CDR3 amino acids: CASGLVLSGDSYNEQFF. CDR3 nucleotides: TGTGCTAGTGGTTTGGTACTGTCGGGGGACTCCTACAATGAGCAGTTCTTC.

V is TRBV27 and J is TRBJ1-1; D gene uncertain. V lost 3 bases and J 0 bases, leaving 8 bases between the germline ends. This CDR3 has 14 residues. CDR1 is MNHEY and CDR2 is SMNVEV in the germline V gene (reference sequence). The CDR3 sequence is CASSLQALNTEAFF. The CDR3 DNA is TGTGCCAGCAGTTTGCAAGCGTTGAACACTGAAGCTTTCTTT.

CDR3 DNA sequence: TGCGCCAGCAGGGCGACAGTGGGTACGGACATTCAGTACTTC. Protein: CASRATVGTDIQYF. The V and J genes are TRBV10-2 and TRBJ2-4; D is perhaps TRBD1 (5 bases). The V end was cut by 6 bases, the J end by 8 bases, with 17 bases between. Germline V gives CDR1 WSHSY, CDR2 SAAADI. This CDR3 has 14 amino acids.

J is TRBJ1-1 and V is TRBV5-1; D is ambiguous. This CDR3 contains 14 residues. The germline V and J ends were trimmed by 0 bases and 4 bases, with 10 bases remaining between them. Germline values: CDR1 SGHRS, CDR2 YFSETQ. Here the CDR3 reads CASSLGHSFTEAFF. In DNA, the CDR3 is TGCGCCAGCAGCTTGGGCCACAGTTTCACTGAAGCTTTCTTT.

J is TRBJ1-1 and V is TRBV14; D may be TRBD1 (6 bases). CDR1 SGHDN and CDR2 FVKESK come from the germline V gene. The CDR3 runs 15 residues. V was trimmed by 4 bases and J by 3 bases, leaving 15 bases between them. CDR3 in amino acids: CASSPLGAGDTEAFF. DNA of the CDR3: TGTGCCAGCAGCCCGTTGGGGGCTGGAGACACTGAAGCTTTCTTT. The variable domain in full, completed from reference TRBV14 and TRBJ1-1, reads EAGVTQFPSHSVIEKGQTVTLRCDPISGHDNLYWYRRVMGKEIKFLLHFVKESKQDESGMPNNRFLAERTGGTYSTLKVQPAELEDSGVYFCASSPLGAGDTEAFFGQGTRLTVV.

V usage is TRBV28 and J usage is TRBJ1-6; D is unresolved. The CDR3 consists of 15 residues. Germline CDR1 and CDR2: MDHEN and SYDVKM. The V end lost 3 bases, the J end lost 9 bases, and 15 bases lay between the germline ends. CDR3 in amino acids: CASSFSRRVTSPLHF. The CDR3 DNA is TGTGCCAGCAGTTTTAGTCGGAGGGTTACTTCACCCCTCCACTTT.

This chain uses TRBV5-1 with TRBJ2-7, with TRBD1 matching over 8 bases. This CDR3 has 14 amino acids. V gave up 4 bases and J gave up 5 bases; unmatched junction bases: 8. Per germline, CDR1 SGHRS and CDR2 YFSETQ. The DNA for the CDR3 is TGCGCCAGCAGCCTAGGGACAGGTGAACACGAGCAGTACTTC. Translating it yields CASSLGTGEHEQYF.

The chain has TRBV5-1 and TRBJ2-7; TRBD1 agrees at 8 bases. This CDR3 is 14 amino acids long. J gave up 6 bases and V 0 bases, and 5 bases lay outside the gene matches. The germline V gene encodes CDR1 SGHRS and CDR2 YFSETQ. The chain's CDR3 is CASSLAGQGPEQYF. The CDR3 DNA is TGCGCCAGCAGCTTGGCAGGACAGGGACCCGAGCAGTACTTC.

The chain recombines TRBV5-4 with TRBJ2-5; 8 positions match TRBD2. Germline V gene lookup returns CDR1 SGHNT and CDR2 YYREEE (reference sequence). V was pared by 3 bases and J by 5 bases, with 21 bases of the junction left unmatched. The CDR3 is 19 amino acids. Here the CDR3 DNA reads TGTGCCAGCAGCTGGTCCGCATTGGCTCGGACTAGCTCACGGGAGACCCAGTACTTC. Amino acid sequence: CASSWSALARTSSRETQYF.